This T cell receptor beta chain was observed in a study of T cells in Graves' hyperthyroidism and ophthalmopathy. The V and J ends lost 5 bases and 5 bases, in that order; junction bases with no gene match: 8. CDR1 is DFQATT, CDR2 SNEGSKA, per germline (reference sequence). This CDR3 is built from 14 residues. Hyperthyroidism of Graves' type that showed no ophthalmopathy progression within 18 months was stable. Diagnosis relied on clinical symptoms, serum thyroxine and TRAb, thyroid ultrasound and orbital computed tomography. RNA transcripts were the template for amplifying TCR beta CDR3 regions. First-round RT-PCR with HTBI primers amplified the TCR CDR3 region. TCRdb used MiXCR to reprocess the multiplex PCR reads, holding one entry per CDR3 protein. The sample lists about 720,000 distinct CDR3 sequences, approximately 16% occurring once.

The chain has TRBV20-1 and TRBJ2-2; 7 bases align to TRBD2. Sequencing was performed on blood. The TCR comes from a young man with Graves' hyperthyroidism. The CDR3 loop reads CSAPLGGSTGELFF. The CDR3 DNA follows: TGCAGTGCTCCCTTGGGAGGGTCGACCGGGGAGCTGTTTTTT.